The 8 T cell receptor beta chains presented below share a single source sample, sequenced in a study of molecular identifiers for immune sequencing clone quantification. TCRdb redid the calling of the PCR reads with MiXCR, one entry per CDR3 protein. The sample lists 60,000 to 70,000 distinct CDR3 sequences, less than 20% occurring once. Sequenced sample: naive CD8+ T cells from blood, with Jurkat cell RNA spiked in. The subset: FACS-sorted CD8+CD4-CCR7+CD45RA+ naive T cells. The receptor set was obtained from a human donor in good health. Some libraries in this study had Jurkat cell RNA spiked in.

About this clonotype itself: A much larger clone sits a single nucleotide away, making a read error possible. This CDR3 fails to terminate in the conserved phenylalanine or tryptophan, so it likely reflects a read error. The J gene is TRBJ1-1, the V gene TRBV14; tentatively, D is TRBD1 (5 bases). There are 15 residues in the CDR3. V was pared by 0 bases and J by 5 bases, with 13 bases between. Germline V gene sequence: CDR1 SGHDN, CDR2 FVKESK. For the CDR3, the DNA is TGTGCCAGCAGCCAAGAAACGGGGCGTTGGACTGAAGCTTTCTCT. Translating gives CASSQETGRWTEAFS.

With respect to this clonotype: A much larger clone lies one base from this, so it may be a read error. The CDR3 is CSAIGNPSGLCNEQFF. The CDR3 DNA reads as TGCAGTGCTATCGGTAACCCTAGCGGGCTCTGCAATGAGCAGTTCTTC. The J gene is TRBJ2-1, the V gene TRBV20-1; 8 bases align to TRBD2. The germline CDR1 and CDR2 sequences are DFQATT and SNEGSKA (reference sequence). V was clipped by 4 bases and J by 6 bases; unmatched bases: 14. The CDR3 is made up of 16 amino acids.

This clonotype was detected ten times or more. The chain employs TRBV29-1 and TRBJ1-2, with 7 bases matching TRBD1. Trimming took 5 bases from V and 4 from J; bases not matched to a gene: 7. This CDR3 has 13 amino acids. Germline CDR1 is SQVTM and CDR2 is ANQGSEA. CDR3 residues: CSVFAGGIYGYTF. The DNA for the CDR3 is TGCAGCGTTTTTGCAGGGGGAATCTATGGCTACACCTTC.

The rearrangement uses TRBV29-1 and TRBJ1-2; 7 bases line up with TRBD1. This CDR3 has 15 residues. V shed 6 bases and J 0 bases; nucleotides not matched to a gene: 10. Germline V gives CDR1 SQVTM, CDR2 ANQGSEA. CDR3 bases: TGCAGCGTAGGGACAGTGGGCCGATCTAACTATGGCTACACCTTC. Translated, it gives CSVGTVGRSNYGYTF.

Ten or more counts support this clonotype. The gene calls are TRBV20-1 and TRBJ2-3; D gene unclear. The CDR3 sequence is 13 residues long. The germline V gene encodes CDR1 DFQATT and CDR2 SNEGSKA (reference sequence). The V end lost 0 bases, the J end lost 2 bases, and 6 bases lay between the germline ends. This CDR3 is CSARDENTDTQYF. The CDR3 DNA follows: TGCAGTGCTAGAGATGAGAACACAGATACGCAGTATTTT.

The chain couples TRBV6-5 to TRBJ2-3; D is unresolved. Germline CDR1 reads MNHEY; CDR2 reads SVGAGI. The V and J ends lost 2 bases and 0 bases respectively, with 15 bases between them. The CDR3 is made up of 17 amino acids. The DNA of the CDR3 is TGTGCCAGCAGTTACCCCCCGGTTGGCGGCAGCACAGATACGCAGTATTTT. Its translation: CASSYPPVGGSTDTQYF.

Only a few counts were recorded for this clonotype. J is TRBJ2-5 and V is TRBV13, with 14 bases fitting TRBD2. This CDR3 comprises 17 residues. V gave up 5 bases and J gave up 1 base; unmatched junction bases: 6. In germline, CDR1 is PRHDT, CDR2 FYEKMQ (reference sequence). CDR3 protein: CASSQGTSGSVQETQYF. The CDR3 coding sequence is TGTGCCAGCAGCCAGGGGACTAGCGGGAGCGTCCAAGAGACCCAGTACTTC.

At least ten counts were recorded for this clonotype. The rearrangement uses TRBV6-6 and TRBJ2-7, with TRBD1 matching over 7 bases. This CDR3 is 12 amino acids long. Unmatched junction bases numbered 4, after V lost 6 bases and J lost 5 bases. Per the germline V gene, CDR1 is MNHNY and CDR2 is SVGAGI (reference sequence). CDR3 sequence (DNA): TGTGCCAGCAGACACAGGGGTGACGAGCAGTACTTC. This sequence encodes CASRHRGDEQYF.